A selection of T cell receptor beta chains follows, all from one sample in a study of blood T cells in healthy people across ages. TCRdb itself ran the 5' RACE reads through MiXCR, one entry per CDR3 protein. The data show 1.2 million to 1.5 million distinct CDR3 sequences, 42% seen once. Sequencing was carried out using blood. All receptors derive from a woman aged 18-29 years in good health. The CDR3 runs from the conserved cysteine through the conserved F or W. The order of the fields is CDR3 protein, J gene, D gene, V gene. A D gene is named only where the DNA matches it firmly.

CDR3aa: CASSWGLAEPYEQYF; j_gene: TRBJ2-7; d_gene: TRBD2; v_gene: TRBV7-9
CDR3aa: CASSPFDRAMETQYF; j_gene: TRBJ2-5; d_gene: TRBD1; v_gene: TRBV7-7
CDR3aa: CSARDTGGSNQPQHF; j_gene: TRBJ1-5; d_gene: NA; v_gene: TRBV20-1
CDR3aa: CASSQVQGENTEAFF; j_gene: TRBJ1-1; d_gene: NA; v_gene: TRBV4-1
CDR3aa: CASSTTPRDSYGYTF; j_gene: TRBJ1-2; d_gene: TRBD1; v_gene: TRBV11-3
CDR3aa: CASSRDQRHNQPQHF; j_gene: TRBJ1-5; d_gene: NA; v_gene: TRBV12-3/TRBV12-4
CDR3aa: CASSQLSKLFF; j_gene: TRBJ1-4; d_gene: NA; v_gene: TRBV4-2
CDR3aa: CASSYQGLAYSERTYEQYF; j_gene: TRBJ2-7; d_gene: TRBD2; v_gene: TRBV6-5
CDR3aa: CASSWAGTVAATF; j_gene: TRBJ1-2; d_gene: TRBD1; v_gene: TRBV11-2
CDR3aa: CASSFLARSGREETQYF; j_gene: TRBJ2-5; d_gene: NA; v_gene: TRBV27
CDR3aa: CSAPNMVNTGELFF; j_gene: TRBJ2-2; d_gene: NA; v_gene: TRBV20-1
CDR3aa: CASSPDRGIVERYF; j_gene: TRBJ2-4; d_gene: TRBD1; v_gene: TRBV2
CDR3aa: CASSPMGAGLSYNEQYF; j_gene: TRBJ2-5; d_gene: TRBD2; v_gene: TRBV14
CDR3aa: CATDPDRVFGATEQFF; j_gene: TRBJ2-1; d_gene: TRBD1; v_gene: TRBV27
CDR3aa: CASSLNPKTGGGEGYTF; j_gene: TRBJ1-2; d_gene: TRBD1; v_gene: TRBV3-1
CDR3aa: CASSSSLVYSGGYTF; j_gene: TRBJ1-2; d_gene: NA; v_gene: TRBV7-9
CDR3aa: CASSVLAGAIETQYF; j_gene: TRBJ2-5; d_gene: TRBD2; v_gene: TRBV10-2
CDR3aa: CASHQMVYGTEAFF; j_gene: TRBJ1-1; d_gene: NA; v_gene: TRBV7-2